This entry concerns a single T cell receptor (beta chain). Its antigen is undetermined. These data originate in a study of cytomegalovirus exposure and HLA in healthy donors. At the level of the study: An analysis done earlier identified fewer than 140 million unique TCR beta sequences from about 179 million T cells.

The V and J ends lost 0 bases and 4 bases, in that order; junction bases with no gene match: 5. The CDR3 loop spans 17 amino acids. Germline V gene lookup returns CDR1 SGHNT and CDR2 YYREEE (reference sequence). Study-level findings and limits: A missense variant in DCLRE1C was later tied to TCR beta V- and J-gene trimming. It was shown in a later analysis that HLA-associated TCR beta chains were more clonally expanded than other, equally common chains.

PCR was performed using 60 Vbeta and 13 Jbeta primers. The data were produced by immunoSEQ multiplex PCR, yet TCRdb's version contains in-frame clones alone and is incomplete. Altogether about 140,000 clones are present, almost 85% being singletons, with the ten largest covering approximately 1.5%. The source of this sequence is a man between 25 and 39 years old in good health and CMV-seropositive. Source material: PBMCs. The chain carries TRBV5-4 and TRBJ2-7; the match to TRBD2 covers 15 bases. CDR3 sequence: CASSLGGTSGRWYEQYF. The DNA for the CDR3 is TGTGCCAGCAGCTTGGGGGGGACTAGCGGGAGGTGGTACGAGCAGTACTTC.